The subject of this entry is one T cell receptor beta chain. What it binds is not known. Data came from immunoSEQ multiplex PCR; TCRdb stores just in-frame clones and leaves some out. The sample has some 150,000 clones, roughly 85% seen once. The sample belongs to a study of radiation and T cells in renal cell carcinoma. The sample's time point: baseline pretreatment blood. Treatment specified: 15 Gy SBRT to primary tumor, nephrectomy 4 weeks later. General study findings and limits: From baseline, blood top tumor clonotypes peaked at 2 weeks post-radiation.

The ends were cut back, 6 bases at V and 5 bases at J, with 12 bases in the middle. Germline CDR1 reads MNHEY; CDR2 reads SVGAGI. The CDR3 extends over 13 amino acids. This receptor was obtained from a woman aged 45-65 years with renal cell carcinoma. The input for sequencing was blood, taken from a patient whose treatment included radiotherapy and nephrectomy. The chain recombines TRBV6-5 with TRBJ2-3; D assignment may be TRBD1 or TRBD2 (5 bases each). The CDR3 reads CASRGPLGDTQYF. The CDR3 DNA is TGTGCCAGCAGGGGACCACTGGGAGATACGCAGTATTTT.